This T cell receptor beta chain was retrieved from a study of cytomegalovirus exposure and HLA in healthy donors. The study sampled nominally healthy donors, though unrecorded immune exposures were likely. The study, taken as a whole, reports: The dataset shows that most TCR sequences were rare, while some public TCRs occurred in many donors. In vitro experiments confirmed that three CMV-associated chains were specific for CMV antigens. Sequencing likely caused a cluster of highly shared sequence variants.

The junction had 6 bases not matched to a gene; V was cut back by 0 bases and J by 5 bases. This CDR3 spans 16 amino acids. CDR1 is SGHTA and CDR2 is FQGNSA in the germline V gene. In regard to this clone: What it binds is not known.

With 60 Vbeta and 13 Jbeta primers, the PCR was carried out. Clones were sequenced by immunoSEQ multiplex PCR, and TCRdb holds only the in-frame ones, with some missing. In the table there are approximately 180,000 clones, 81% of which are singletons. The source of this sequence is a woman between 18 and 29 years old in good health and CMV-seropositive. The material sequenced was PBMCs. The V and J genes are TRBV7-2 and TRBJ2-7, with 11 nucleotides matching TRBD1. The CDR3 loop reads CASSLAGGQGGHEQYF. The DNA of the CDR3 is TGTGCCAGCAGCTTAGCGGGGGGACAGGGGGGCCACGAGCAGTACTTC.